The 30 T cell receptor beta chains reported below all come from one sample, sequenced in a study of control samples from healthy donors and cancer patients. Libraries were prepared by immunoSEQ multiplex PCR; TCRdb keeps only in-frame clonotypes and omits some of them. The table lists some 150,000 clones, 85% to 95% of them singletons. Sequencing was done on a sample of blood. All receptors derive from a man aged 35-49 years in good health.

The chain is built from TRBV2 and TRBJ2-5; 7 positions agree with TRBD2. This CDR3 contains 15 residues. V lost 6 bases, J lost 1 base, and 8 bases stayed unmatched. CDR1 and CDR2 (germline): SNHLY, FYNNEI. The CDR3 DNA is TGTGCCAGCAGGAGTTTCGGGGGGAGCCAAGAGACCCAGTACTTC. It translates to CASRSFGGSQETQYF.

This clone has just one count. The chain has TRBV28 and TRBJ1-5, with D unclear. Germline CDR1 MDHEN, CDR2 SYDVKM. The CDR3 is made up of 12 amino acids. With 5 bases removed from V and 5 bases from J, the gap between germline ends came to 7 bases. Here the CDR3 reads CASSRLDQPQHF. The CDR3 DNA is TGTGCCAGCAGTCGCCTCGATCAGCCCCAGCATTTT.

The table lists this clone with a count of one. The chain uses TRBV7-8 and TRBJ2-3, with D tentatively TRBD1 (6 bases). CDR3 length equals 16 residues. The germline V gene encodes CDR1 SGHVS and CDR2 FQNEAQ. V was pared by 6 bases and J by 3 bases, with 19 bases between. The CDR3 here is CASRAGWSGETDTQYF. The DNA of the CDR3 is TGTGCCAGCAGAGCAGGTTGGTCAGGGGAGACAGATACGCAGTATTTT. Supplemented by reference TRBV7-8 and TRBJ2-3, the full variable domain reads GAGVSQSPRYKVAKRGQDVALRCDPISGHVSLFWYQQALGQGPEFLTYFQNEAQLDKSGLPSDRFFAERPEGSVSTLKIQRTQQEDSAVYLCASRAGWSGETDTQYFGPGTRLTVL.

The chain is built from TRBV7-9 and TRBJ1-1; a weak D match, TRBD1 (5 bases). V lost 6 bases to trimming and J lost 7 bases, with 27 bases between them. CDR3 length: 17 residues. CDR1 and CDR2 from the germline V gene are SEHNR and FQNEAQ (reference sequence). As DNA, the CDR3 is TGTGCCAGCAGTTCTACGGCAGGGTTAGGGGATGATGGTGAAGCTTTCTTT. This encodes CASSSTAGLGDDGEAFF.

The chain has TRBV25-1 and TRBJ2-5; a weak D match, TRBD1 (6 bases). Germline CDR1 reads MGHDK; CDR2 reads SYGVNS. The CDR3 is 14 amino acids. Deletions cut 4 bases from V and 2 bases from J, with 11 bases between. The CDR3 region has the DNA TGTGCCAGCAGTGCTACGACAGGTCAAGAGACCCAGTACTTC. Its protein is CASSATTGQETQYF.

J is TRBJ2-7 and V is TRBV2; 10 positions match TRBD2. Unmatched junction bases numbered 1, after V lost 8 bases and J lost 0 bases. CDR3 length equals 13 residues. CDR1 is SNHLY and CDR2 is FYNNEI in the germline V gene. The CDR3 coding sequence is TGTGCCAGCGCTAGCGGGAGCTCCTACGAGCAGTACTTC. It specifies CASASGSSYEQYF.

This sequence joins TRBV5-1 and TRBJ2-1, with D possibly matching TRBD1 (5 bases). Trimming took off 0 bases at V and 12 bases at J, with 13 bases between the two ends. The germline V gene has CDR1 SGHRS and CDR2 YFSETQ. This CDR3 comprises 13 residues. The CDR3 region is CASSLAVGTGQFF. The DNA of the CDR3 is TGCGCCAGCAGCTTGGCCGTGGGTACAGGGCAGTTCTTC.

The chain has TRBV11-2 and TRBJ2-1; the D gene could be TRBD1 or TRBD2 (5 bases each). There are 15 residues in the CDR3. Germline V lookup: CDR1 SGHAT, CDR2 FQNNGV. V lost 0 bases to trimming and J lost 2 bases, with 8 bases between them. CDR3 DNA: TGTGCCAGCAGCTTAGATGGGGGTACCTACAATGAGCAGTTCTTC. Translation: CASSLDGGTYNEQFF.

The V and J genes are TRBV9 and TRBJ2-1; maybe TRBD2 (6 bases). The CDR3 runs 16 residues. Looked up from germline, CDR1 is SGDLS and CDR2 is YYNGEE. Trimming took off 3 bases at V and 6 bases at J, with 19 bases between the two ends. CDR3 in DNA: TGTGCCAGCAGCGCCGCACTTTGGGGAGGTGCCAATGAGCAGTTCTTC. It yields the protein CASSAALWGGANEQFF. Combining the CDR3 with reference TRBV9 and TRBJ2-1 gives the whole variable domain DSGVTQTPKHLITATGQRVTLRCSPRSGDLSVYWYQQSLDQGLQFLIQYYNGEERAKGNILERFSAQQFPDLHSELNLSSLELGDSALYFCASSAALWGGANEQFFGPGTRLTVL.

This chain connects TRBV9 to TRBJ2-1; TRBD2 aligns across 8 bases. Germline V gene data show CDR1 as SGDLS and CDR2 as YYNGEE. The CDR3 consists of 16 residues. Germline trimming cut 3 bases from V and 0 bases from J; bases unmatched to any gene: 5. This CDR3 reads CASSARTSGSYNEQFF. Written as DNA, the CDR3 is TGTGCCAGCAGCGCCCGAACTAGCGGCTCCTACAATGAGCAGTTCTTC.

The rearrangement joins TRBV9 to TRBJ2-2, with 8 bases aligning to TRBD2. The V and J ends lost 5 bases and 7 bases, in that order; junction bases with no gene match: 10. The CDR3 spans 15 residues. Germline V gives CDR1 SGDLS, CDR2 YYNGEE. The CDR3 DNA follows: TGTGCCAGCAGTGCGAGCGGGAGCGGTATCGGGGAGCTGTTTTTT. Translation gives CASSASGSGIGELFF.

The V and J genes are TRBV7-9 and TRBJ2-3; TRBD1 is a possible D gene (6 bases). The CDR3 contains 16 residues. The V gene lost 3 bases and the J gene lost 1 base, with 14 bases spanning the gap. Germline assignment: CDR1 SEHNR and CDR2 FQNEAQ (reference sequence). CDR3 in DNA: TGTGCCAGCAGCTTCCCTTCAGGGGTAGGCACAGATACGCAGTATTTT. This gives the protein CASSFPSGVGTDTQYF. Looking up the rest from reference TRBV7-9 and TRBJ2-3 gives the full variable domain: DTGVSQNPRHKITKRGQNVTFRCDPISEHNRLYWYRQTLGQGPEFLTYFQNEAQLEKSRLLSDRFSAERPKGSFSTLEIQRTEQGDSAMYLCASSFPSGVGTDTQYFGPGTRLTVL.

Here the CDR3 DNA reads TGTGCCAGCAGCCAAGAGAGGGTTGCTAATGAAAAACTGTTTTTT. It specifies CASSQERVANEKLFF. This chain connects TRBV14 to TRBJ1-4; the D is unclear. V was cut by 0 bases and J by 3 bases, with 8 bases left in between. The CDR3 covers 15 residues. CDR1 and CDR2 (germline): SGHDN, FVKESK.

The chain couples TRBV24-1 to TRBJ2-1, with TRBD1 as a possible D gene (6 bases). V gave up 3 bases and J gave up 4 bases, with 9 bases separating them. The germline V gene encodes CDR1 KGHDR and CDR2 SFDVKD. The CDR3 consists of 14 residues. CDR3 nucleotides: TGTGCCACCAGTGATATAGGGGGATACAATGAGCAGTTCTTC. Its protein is CATSDIGGYNEQFF.

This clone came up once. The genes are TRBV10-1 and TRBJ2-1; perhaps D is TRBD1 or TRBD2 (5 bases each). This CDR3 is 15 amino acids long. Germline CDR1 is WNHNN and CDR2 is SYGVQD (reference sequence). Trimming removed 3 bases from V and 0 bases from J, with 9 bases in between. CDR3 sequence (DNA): TGCGCCAGCAGTGAATGGGGGAGCTCCTACAATGAGCAGTTCTTC. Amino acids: CASSEWGSSYNEQFF.

The CDR3 protein is CASSETGGSNSPLHF. The CDR3 nucleotides are TGTGCCAGCAGCGAGACAGGCGGGTCGAATTCACCCCTCCACTTT. The chain combines TRBV5-6 with TRBJ1-6, with D perhaps matching TRBD1 (6 bases). This CDR3 has 15 amino acids. Deletions cut 4 bases from V and 7 bases from J, with 15 bases between. Germline V gives CDR1 SGHDT, CDR2 YYEEEE.

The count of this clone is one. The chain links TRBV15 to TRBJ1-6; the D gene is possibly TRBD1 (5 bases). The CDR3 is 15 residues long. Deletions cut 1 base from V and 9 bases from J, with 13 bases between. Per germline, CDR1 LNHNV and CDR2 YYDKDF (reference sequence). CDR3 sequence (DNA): TGTGCCACCAGCAGAGGGCTAGCCCAGGGTTCACCCCTCCACTTT. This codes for CATSRGLAQGSPLHF.

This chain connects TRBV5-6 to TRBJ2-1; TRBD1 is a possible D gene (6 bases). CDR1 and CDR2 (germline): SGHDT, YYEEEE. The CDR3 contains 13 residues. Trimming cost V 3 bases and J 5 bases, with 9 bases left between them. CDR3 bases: TGTGCCAGCAGCTCAGGACAGCACAATGAGCAGTTCTTC. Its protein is CASSSGQHNEQFF.

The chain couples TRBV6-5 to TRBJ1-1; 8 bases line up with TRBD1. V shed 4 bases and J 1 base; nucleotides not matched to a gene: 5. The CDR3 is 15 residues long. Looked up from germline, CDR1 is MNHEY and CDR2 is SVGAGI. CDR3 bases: TGTGCCAGCAGTTCGACAGGGGCTGGGAACACTGAAGCTTTCTTT. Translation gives CASSSTGAGNTEAFF.

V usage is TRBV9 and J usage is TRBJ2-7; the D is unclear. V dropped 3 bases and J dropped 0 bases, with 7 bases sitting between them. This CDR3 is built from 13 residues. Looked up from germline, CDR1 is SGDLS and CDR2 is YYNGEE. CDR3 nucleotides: TGTGCCAGCAGCGGAGGTTACTCCTACGAGCAGTACTTC. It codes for CASSGGYSYEQYF.

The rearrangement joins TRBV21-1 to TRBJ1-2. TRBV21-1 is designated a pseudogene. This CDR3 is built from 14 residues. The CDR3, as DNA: TGTGCCAGCAGCAAAGTCGTGGCGGCGAGGGGCTACACCTTC. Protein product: CASSKVVAARGYTF.

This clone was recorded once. The CDR3 nucleotides read TGTGCCAGCACCACTGGGCTGGCCGAGGGCTACACCTTC. Translated: CASTTGLAEGYTF. The chain links TRBV5-6 to TRBJ1-2; D gene ambiguous. The CDR3 contains 13 residues. The V gene lost 6 bases and the J gene lost 8 bases, with 17 bases spanning the gap. Germline V gives CDR1 SGHDT, CDR2 YYEEEE. Using reference TRBV5-6 and TRBJ1-2 for the parts outside the CDR3, the full variable domain is DAGVTQSPTHLIKTRGQQVTLRCSPKSGHDTVSWYQQALGQGPQFIFQYYEEEERQRGNFPDRFSGHQFPNYSSELNVNALLLGDSALYLCASTTGLAEGYTFGSGTRLTVV.

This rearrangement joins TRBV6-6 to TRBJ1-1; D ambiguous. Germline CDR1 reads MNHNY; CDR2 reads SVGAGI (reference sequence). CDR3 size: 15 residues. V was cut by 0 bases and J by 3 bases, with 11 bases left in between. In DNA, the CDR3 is TGTGCCAGCAGTTACTCGGATGAGAAGGACACTGAAGCTTTCTTT. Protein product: CASSYSDEKDTEAFF.

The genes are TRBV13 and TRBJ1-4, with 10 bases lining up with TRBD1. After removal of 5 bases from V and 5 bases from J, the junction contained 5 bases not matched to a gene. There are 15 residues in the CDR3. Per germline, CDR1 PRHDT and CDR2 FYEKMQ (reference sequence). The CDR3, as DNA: TGTGCCAGCAGCCGATCGGGACAGGGGAATGAAAAACTGTTTTTT. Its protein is CASSRSGQGNEKLFF.

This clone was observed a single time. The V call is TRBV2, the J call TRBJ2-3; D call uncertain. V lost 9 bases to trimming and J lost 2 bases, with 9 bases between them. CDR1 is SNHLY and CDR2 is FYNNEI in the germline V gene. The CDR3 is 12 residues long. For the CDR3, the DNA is TGTGCCAGTTCCTTTGACACAGATACGCAGTATTTT. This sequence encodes CASSFDTDTQYF.

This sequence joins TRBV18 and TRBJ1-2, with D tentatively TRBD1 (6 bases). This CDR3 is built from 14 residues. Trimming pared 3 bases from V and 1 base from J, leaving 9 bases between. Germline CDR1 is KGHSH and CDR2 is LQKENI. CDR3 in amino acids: CASSPGHFNYGYTF. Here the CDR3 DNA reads TGTGCCAGCTCACCGGGACATTTTAACTATGGCTACACCTTC.

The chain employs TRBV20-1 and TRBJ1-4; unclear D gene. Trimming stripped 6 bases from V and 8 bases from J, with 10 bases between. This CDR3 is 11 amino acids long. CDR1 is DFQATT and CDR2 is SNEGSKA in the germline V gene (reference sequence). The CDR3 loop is CSASDEEKLFF. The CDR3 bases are TGCAGTGCAAGTGATGAAGAAAAACTGTTTTTT.

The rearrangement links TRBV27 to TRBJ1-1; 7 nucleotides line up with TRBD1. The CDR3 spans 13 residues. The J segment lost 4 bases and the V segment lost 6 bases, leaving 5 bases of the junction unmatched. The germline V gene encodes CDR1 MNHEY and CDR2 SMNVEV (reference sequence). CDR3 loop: CASSPEGATEAFF. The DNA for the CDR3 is TGTGCCAGCAGCCCGGAGGGGGCCACTGAAGCTTTCTTT.

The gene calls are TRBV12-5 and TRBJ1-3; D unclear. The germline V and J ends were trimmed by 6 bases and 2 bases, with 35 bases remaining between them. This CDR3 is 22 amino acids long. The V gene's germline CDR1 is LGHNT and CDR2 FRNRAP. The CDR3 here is CASGLAPSNSFSGRQAGNTIYF. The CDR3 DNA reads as TGTGCTAGTGGGCTGGCCCCTTCCAACTCCTTTTCGGGAAGGCAGGCTGGAAACACCATATATTTT. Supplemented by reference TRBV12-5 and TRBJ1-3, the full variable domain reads DARVTQTPRHKVTEMGQEVTMRCQPILGHNTVFWYRQTMMQGLELLAYFRNRAPLDDSGMPKDRFSAEMPDATLATLKIQPSEPRDSAVYFCASGLAPSNSFSGRQAGNTIYFGEGSWLTVV.

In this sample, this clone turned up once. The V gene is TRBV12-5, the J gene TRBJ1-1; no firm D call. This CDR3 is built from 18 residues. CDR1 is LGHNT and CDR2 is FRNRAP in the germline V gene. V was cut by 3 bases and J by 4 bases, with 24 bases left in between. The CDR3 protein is CASGFTPDGVIRSTEAFF. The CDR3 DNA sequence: TGTGCTAGTGGTTTCACCCCAGACGGGGTGATTCGTAGCACTGAAGCTTTCTTT.